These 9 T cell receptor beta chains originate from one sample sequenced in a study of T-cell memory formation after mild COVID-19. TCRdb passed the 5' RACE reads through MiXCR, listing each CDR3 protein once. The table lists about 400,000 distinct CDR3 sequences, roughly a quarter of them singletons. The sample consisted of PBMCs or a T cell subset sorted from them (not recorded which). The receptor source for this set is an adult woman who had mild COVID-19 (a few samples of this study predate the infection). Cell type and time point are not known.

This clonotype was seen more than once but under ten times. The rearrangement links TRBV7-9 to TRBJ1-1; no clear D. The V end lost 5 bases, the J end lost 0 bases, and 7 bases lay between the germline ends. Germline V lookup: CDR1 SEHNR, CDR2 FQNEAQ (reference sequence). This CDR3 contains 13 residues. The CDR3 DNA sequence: TGTGCCAGCAGCATCCGGATGAACACTGAAGCTTTCTTT. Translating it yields CASSIRMNTEAFF.

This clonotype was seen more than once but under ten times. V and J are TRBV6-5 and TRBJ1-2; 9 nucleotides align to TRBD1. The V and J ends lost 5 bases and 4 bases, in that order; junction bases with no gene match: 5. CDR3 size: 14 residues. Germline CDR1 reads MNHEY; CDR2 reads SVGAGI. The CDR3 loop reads CASSLQTGGYGYTF. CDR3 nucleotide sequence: TGTGCCAGCAGTCTACAGACAGGGGGCTATGGCTACACCTTC.

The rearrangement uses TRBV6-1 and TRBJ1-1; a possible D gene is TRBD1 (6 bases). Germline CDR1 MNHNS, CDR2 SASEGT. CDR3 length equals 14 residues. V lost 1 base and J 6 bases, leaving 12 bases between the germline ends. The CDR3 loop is CASSEEGGISEAFF. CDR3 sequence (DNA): TGTGCCAGCAGTGAAGAGGGGGGTATCTCTGAAGCTTTCTTT.

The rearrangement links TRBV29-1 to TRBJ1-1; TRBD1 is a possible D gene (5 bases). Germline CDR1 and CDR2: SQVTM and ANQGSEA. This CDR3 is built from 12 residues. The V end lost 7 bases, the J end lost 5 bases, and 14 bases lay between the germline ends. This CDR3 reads CSGRSGETEAFF. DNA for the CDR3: TGCAGCGGCAGATCGGGGGAAACTGAAGCTTTCTTT.

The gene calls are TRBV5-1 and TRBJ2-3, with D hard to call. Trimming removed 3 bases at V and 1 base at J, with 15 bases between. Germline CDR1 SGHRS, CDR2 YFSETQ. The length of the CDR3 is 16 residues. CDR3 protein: CASSSGQIGGTDTQYF. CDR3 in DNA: TGCGCCAGCAGCTCTGGTCAGATCGGAGGCACAGATACGCAGTATTTT.

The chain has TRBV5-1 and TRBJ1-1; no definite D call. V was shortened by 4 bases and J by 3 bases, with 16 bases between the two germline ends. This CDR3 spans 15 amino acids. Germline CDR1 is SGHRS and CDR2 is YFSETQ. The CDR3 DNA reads TGCGCCAGCAGCCCCTTCGGGGAGGACGACACTGAAGCTTTCTTT. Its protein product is CASSPFGEDDTEAFF.

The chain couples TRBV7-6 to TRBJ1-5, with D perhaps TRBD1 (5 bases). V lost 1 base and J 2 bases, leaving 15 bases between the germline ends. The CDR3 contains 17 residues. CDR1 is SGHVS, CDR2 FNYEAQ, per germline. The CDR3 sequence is CASSLERDGIGNQPQHF. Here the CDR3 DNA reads TGTGCCAGCAGCTTAGAGAGGGACGGGATAGGCAATCAGCCCCAGCATTTT.

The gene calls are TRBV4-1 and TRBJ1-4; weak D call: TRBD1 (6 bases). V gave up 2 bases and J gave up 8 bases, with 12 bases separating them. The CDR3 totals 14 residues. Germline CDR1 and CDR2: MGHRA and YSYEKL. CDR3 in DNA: TGCGCCAGCAGCCAATTTGCAGGGGTCGAAAAACTGTTTTTT. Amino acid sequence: CASSQFAGVEKLFF.

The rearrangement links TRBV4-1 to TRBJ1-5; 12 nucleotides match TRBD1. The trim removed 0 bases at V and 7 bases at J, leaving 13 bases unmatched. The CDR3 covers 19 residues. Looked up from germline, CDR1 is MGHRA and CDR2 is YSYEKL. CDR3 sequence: CASSQEDWGTGGRGQPQHF. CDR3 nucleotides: TGCGCCAGCAGCCAAGAAGATTGGGGGACAGGGGGCAGGGGACAGCCCCAGCATTTT.